Listed here are 10 T cell receptor beta chains from one sample, sequenced in a study of CD8+CD57+ T cells in acquired aplastic anemia. CDR3 and TCR beta VDJ profiling relied on a genomic DNA template. TCRdb reprocessed the reads via MiXCR and lists one record per CDR3 protein. In the table there are roughly 180,000 distinct CDR3 sequences, roughly 64% of which are singletons. Sequenced sample: sorted CD4+, CD8+, or CD8+CD57+ T cells (not recorded which) from PBMCs. These receptor sequences come from a human donor with severe aplastic anemia or a healthy control (not recorded which).

This clonotype was recorded a few times. The chain links TRBV24-1 to TRBJ2-3; D is possibly TRBD2 (6 bases). The CDR3 has 14 residues. Germline V lookup: CDR1 KGHDR, CDR2 SFDVKD. V lost 3 bases and J lost 8, with 14 bases in between. The CDR3 DNA reads TGTGCCACCAGTGATCCCATCCTGGGGGGTACGCAGTATTTT. It yields the protein CATSDPILGGTQYF.

The chain has TRBV5-1 and TRBJ2-3; TRBD2 is a possible D gene (6 bases). Trimming took 0 bases from V and 11 from J, leaving 13 bases between them. This CDR3 has 13 residues. The germline gives CDR1 SGHRS, CDR2 YFSETQ. The CDR3 reads CASSLETQTRQYF. The CDR3 region has the DNA TGCGCCAGCAGCTTGGAAACCCAGACTAGGCAGTATTTT.

The genes are TRBV20-1 and TRBJ2-3; 7 bases align to TRBD2. Germline V gene data show CDR1 as DFQATT and CDR2 as SNEGSKA (reference sequence). Unmatched junction bases numbered 6, after V lost 0 bases and J lost 0 bases. This CDR3 contains 16 residues. CDR3 protein: CSARDPTSSSTDTQYF. CDR3 in DNA: TGCAGTGCTAGAGATCCGACTAGCTCGAGCACAGATACGCAGTATTTT.

Turning to this clonotype: One end of the junction does not line up with germline, which may come from a read error. V gene TRBV7-9 combines with J gene TRBJ2-7; D remains unclear. The CDR3 length is 13 residues. The germline V gene encodes CDR1 SEHNR and CDR2 FQNEAQ (reference sequence). The CDR3 sequence is CTSSLVGHNEQYF. DNA of the CDR3: TGTACCAGCAGCTTAGTCGGTCACAACGAGCAGTACTTC.

This clonotype was picked up many times. The rearrangement uses TRBV14 and TRBJ2-7; D assignment may be TRBD1 or TRBD2 (5 bases each). Germline values: CDR1 SGHDN, CDR2 FVKESK. The CDR3 contains 13 residues. The V gene lost 5 bases and the J gene lost 4 bases, with 12 bases spanning the gap. The DNA for the CDR3 is TGTGCCAGCAGCGCCGGGACCGGTTACGAGCAGTACTTC. It yields the protein CASSAGTGYEQYF.

The chain joins TRBV7-6 to TRBJ2-3; D remains unclear. CDR3 length: 13 amino acids. Germline values: CDR1 SGHVS, CDR2 FNYEAQ. Trimming took 5 bases from V and 3 from J, leaving 9 bases between them. The CDR3, as DNA: TGTGCCAGCAGCGAGACGGAGACAGATACGCAGTATTTT. Amino acid sequence: CASSETETDTQYF.

This clonotype came up a few times. The CDR3 DNA follows: TGTGCCAGCAGCGCGGTCGAGGCGCGGTACTTC. This sequence encodes CASSAVEARYF. The chain uses TRBV7-9 and TRBJ2-7; no definite D call. This CDR3 has 11 residues. The V gene lost 5 bases and the J gene lost 12 bases, with 14 bases spanning the gap. Per germline, CDR1 SEHNR and CDR2 FQNEAQ (reference sequence).

As to this clonotype: Germline is not matched at one junction end, which may reflect a read error. The V call is TRBV5-6, the J call TRBJ1-1; D gene ambiguous. The CDR3 sequence is 14 residues long. In germline, CDR1 is SGHDT, CDR2 YYEEEE. In DNA, the CDR3 is TGTGTCAGCAGCTTGTTCGCAGGTGCGACTGAAGCTTTCTTT. Its translation is CVSSLFAGATEAFF.

The J gene is TRBJ2-4, the V gene TRBV7-8; the D gene is possibly TRBD1 (6 bases). V was shortened by 5 bases and J by 0 bases, with 11 bases between the two germline ends. The CDR3 runs 15 residues. Germline lookup yields CDR1 SGHVS and CDR2 FQNEAQ. In DNA form, the CDR3 reads TGTGCCAGCAGCCCAACAGGGTCAGCCAAAAACATTCAGTACTTC. Its translation is CASSPTGSAKNIQYF.

This clonotype was observed at least ten times. This sequence joins TRBV5-4 and TRBJ1-2, with D unresolved. Trimming left V 4 bases short and J 3 bases short, with 13 bases between. The CDR3 is made up of 14 amino acids. Germline lookup yields CDR1 SGHNT and CDR2 YYREEE (reference sequence). DNA for the CDR3: TGTGCCAGCAGCCCCAGTAGGTCTGACTATGGCTACACCTTC. Its translation: CASSPSRSDYGYTF.